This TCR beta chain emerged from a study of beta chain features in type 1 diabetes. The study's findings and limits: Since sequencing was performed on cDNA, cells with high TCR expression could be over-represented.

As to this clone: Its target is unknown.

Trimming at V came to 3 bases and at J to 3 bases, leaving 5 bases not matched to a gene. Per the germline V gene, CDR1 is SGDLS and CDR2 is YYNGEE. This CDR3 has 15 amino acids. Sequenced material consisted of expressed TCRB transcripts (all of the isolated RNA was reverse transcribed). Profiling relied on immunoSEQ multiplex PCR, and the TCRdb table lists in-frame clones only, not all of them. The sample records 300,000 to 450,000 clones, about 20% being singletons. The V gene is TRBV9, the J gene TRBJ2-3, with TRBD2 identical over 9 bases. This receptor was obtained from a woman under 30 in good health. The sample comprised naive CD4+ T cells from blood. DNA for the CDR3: TGTGCCAGCAGCGGAGGTACTAGCGGGACAGATACGCAGTATTTT. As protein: CASSGGTSGTDTQYF.